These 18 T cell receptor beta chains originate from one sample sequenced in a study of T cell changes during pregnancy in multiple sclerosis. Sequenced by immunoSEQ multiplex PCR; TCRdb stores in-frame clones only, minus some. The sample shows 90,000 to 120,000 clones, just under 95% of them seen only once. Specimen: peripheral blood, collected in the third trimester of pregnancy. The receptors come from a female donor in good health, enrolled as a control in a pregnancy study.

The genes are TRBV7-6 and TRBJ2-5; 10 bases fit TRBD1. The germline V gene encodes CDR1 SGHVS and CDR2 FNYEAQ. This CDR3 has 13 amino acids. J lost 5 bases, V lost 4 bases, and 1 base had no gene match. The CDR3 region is CASSWGQGETQYF. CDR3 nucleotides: TGTGCCAGCAGCTGGGGACAGGGGGAGACCCAGTACTTC.

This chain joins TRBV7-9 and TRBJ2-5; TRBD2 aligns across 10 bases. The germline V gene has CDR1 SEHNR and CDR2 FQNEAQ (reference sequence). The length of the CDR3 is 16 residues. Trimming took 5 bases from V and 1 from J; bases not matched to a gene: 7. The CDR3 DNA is TGTGCCAGCAGCGGGAGACTAGCGGGTCGCCAAGAGACCCAGTACTTC. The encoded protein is CASSGRLAGRQETQYF.

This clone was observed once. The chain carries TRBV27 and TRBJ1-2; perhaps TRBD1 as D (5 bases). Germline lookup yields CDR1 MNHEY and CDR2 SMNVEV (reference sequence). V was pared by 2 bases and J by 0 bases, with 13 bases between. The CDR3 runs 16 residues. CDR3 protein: CASSLKGDSANYGYTF. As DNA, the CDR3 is TGTGCCAGCAGTTTAAAGGGCGACAGCGCTAACTATGGCTACACCTTC.

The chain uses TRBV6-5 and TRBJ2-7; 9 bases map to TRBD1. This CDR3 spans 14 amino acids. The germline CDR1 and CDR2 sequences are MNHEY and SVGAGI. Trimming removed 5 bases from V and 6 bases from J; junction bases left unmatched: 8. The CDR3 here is CASSRDRDRGEQYF. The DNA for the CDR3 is TGTGCCAGCAGTCGGGACAGGGATCGGGGCGAGCAGTACTTC.

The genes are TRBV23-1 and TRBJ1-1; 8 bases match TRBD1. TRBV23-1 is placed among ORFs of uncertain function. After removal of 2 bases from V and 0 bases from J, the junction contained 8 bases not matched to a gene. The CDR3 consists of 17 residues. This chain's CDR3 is CASSQGGTGDMNTEAFF. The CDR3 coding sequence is TGCGCCAGCAGTCAAGGGGGGACAGGAGACATGAACACTGAAGCTTTCTTT.

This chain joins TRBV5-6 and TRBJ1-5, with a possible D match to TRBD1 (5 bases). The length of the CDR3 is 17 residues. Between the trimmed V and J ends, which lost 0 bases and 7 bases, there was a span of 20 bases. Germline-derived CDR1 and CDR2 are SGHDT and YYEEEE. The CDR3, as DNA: TGTGCCAGCAGCTTGGGACCGTCGGGGGGTTATCAGCAGCCCCAGCATTTT. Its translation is CASSLGPSGGYQQPQHF.

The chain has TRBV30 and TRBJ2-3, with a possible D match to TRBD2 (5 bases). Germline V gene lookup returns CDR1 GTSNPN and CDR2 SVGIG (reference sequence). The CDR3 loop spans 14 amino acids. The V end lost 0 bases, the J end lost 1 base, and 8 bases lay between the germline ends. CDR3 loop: CAWSVFGGTDTQYF. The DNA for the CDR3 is TGTGCCTGGAGTGTCTTCGGGGGCACAGATACGCAGTATTTT.

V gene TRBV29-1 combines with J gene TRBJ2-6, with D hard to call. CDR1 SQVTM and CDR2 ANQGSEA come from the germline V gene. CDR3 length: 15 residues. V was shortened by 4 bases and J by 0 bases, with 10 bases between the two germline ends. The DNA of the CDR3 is TGCAGCGTTGGGGCATCCCGCTCTGGGGCCAACGTCCTGACTTTC. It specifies CSVGASRSGANVLTF.

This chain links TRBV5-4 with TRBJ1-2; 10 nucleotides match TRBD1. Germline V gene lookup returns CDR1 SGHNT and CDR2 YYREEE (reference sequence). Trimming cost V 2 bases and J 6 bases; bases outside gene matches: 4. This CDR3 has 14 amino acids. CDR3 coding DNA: TGTGCCAGCAGCTTCACCGGGACAGGGGATGGCTACACCTTC. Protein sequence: CASSFTGTGDGYTF.

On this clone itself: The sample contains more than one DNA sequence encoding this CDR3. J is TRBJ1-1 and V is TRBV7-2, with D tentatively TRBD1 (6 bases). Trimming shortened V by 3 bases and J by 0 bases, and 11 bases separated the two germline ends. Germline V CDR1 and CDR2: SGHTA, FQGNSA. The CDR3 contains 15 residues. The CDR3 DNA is TGTGCCAGCAGCTTTCCGGGACACTTGAACACTGAAGCTTTCTTT. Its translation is CASSFPGHLNTEAFF.

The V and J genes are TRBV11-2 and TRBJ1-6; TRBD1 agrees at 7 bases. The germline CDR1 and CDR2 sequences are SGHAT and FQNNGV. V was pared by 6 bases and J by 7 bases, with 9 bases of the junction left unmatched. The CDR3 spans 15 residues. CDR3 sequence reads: CASSRTGVTNSPLHF. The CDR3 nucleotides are TGTGCCAGCAGTCGTACAGGGGTGACCAATTCACCCCTCCACTTT.

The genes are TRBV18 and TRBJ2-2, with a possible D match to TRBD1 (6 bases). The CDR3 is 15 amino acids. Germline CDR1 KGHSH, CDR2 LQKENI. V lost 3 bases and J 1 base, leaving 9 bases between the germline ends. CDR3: CASSPGTLNTGELFF. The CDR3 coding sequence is TGTGCCAGCTCACCCGGGACATTGAACACCGGGGAGCTGTTTTTT.

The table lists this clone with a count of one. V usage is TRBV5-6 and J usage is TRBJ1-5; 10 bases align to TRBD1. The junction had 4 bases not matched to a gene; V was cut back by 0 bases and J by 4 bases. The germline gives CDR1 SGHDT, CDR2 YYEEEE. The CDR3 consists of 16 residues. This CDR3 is CASSLGQGAKNQPQHF. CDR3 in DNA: TGTGCCAGCAGCTTGGGACAGGGGGCGAAAAATCAGCCCCAGCATTTT. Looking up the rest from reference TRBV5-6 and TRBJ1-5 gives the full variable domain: DAGVTQSPTHLIKTRGQQVTLRCSPKSGHDTVSWYQQALGQGPQFIFQYYEEEERQRGNFPDRFSGHQFPNYSSELNVNALLLGDSALYLCASSLGQGAKNQPQHFGDGTRLSIL.

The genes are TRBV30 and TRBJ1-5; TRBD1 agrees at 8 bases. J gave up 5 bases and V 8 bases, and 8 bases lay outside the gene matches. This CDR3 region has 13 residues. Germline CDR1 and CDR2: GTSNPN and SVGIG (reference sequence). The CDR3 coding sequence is TGTGCCGCTTCGGACAGGGAATATCAGCCCCAGCATTTT. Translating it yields CAASDREYQPQHF.

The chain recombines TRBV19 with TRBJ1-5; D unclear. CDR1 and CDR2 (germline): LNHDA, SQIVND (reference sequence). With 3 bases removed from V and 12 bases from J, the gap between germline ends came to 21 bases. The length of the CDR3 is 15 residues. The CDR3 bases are TGTGCCAGTAGTATTGGGTCAGTCGAGGTTATGCGCCAGCATTTT. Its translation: CASSIGSVEVMRQHF.

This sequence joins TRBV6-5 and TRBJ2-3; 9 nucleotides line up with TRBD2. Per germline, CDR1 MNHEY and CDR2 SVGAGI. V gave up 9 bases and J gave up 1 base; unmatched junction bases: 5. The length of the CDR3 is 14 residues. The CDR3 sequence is CASGAGGGTDTQYF. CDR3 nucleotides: TGTGCCAGTGGGGCGGGGGGGGGCACAGATACGCAGTATTTT.

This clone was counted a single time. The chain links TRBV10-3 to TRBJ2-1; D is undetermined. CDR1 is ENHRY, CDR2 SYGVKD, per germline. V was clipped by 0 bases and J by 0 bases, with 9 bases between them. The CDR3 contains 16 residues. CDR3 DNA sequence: TGTGCCATCAGTGAGTCGCCACGGAGCTCCTACAATGAGCAGTTCTTC. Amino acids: CAISESPRSSYNEQFF.

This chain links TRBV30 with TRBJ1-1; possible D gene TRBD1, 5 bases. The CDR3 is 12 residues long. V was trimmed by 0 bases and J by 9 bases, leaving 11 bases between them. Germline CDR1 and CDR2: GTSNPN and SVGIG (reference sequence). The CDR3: CAWSVGTLKAFF. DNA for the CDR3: TGTGCCTGGAGTGTAGGGACTTTGAAAGCTTTCTTT.